A selection of T cell receptor beta chains follows, all from one sample in a study of T cell repertoires in cytomegalovirus infection. These receptors' antigens are unknown. TCRdb processed the reads anew with MiXCR; each CDR3 protein has one entry. The sample records roughly 120,000 distinct CDR3 sequences, approximately 30% being singletons. The specimen comprised CD8+ T cells from cultured PBMCs, sampled from culture after CMV antigen stimulation. The receptors come from a human donor in good health (CMV status not recorded). Some clones in this sample may be carry-over from other donors' samples. The CDR3 runs from the conserved cysteine through the conserved F or W. D genes are given only for firm matches. Size tells how often a clone was seen (once, few, many) or the class of an expanded clone, and some rows leave it out.

J,size,D,length,V,DNA,CDR3
TRBJ1-2,few,TRBD1,12,TRBV2,TGTGCCAGCGGGGGACAGGAGGATGGCTACACCTTC,CASGGQEDGYTF
TRBJ2-7,.,.,13,TRBV4-3,TGCGCCAGCAGCCAAGATCGGGGGTTCGAGCAGTACTTC,CASSQDRGFEQYF
TRBJ1-5,.,TRBD1,12,TRBV29-1,TGCAGCGTTGAAGGGTCGACAGGGACCCAGCATTTT,CSVEGSTGTQHF
TRBJ2-3,.,.,15,TRBV6-6,TGTGCCAGCAGTTTGGACCGAGAGGCCGGAGATACGCAGTATTTT,CASSLDREAGDTQYF
TRBJ1-4,.,.,13,TRBV7-9,TGTGCCAGCAGCTTACCAGGGAATGAAAAACTGTTTTTT,CASSLPGNEKLFF
TRBJ1-5,.,.,14,TRBV6-4,TGTGCCAGCACCACCGGGACAACGAATCAGCCCCAGCATTTT,CASTTGTTNQPQHF
TRBJ1-2,few,.,11,TRBV20-1,TGCAGTGCTCAGACCGAGGGCGGCTACACCTTC,CSAQTEGGYTF
TRBJ2-7,.,TRBD1,13,TRBV10-3,TGTGCCTCCTGCGGACAGGTTACCTACGAGCAGTACTTC,CASCGQVTYEQYF
TRBJ2-1,few,.,13,TRBV12-3/TRBV12-4,TGTGCCAGCAGTTTTCCGGGGTGGGAGGAGCAGTTCTTC,CASSFPGWEEQFF
TRBJ2-7,.,TRBD1,14,TRBV20-1,TGCAGTGCTAGGGTCGACAGGGTTTCTCGAGAGCAGTACTTC,CSARVDRVSREQYF
TRBJ2-5,.,.,13,TRBV20-1,TGCAGTGCTGTAGGTCGGGTCGGGGAGACCCAGTACTTC,CSAVGRVGETQYF
TRBJ1-6,.,.,13,TRBV10-3,TGTGCCATCAGCCTGACGGGGGCGGAACCCCTCCACTTT,CAISLTGAEPLHF
TRBJ1-2,.,.,13,TRBV20-1,TGCAGTGCTAGAGATACACGGGACTATGGCTACACCTTC,CSARDTRDYGYTF
TRBJ2-3,.,.,14,TRBV5-8,TGTGCCAGCAGCTTGGAGGGCCCATCAGATACGCAGTATTTT,CASSLEGPSDTQYF
TRBJ2-3,few,.,14,TRBV20-1,TGCAGTGCGAGACGGCCAGGTTTCCCAGATACGCAGTATTTT,CSARRPGFPDTQYF
TRBJ1-1,many,.,15,TRBV4-1,TGCGCCAGCAGCCAAGCGGGGCTGGGCGGCACTGAAGCTTTCTTT,CASSQAGLGGTEAFF
TRBJ2-3,.,.,15,TRBV7-4,TGTGCCAGCAGCTATCGAAGCCCCAGCACAGATACGCAGTATTTT,CASSYRSPSTDTQYF
TRBJ1-1,few,.,16,TRBV27,TGTGCCAGCAGTTCTGACGACAGTCACGTGAACACTGAAGCTTTCTTT,CASSSDDSHVNTEAFF
TRBJ2-3,once,TRBD2,16,TRBV6-2/TRBV6-3,TGTGCCAGCAGTTCGCCGAGCGGGGGGCCCACAGATACGCAGTATTTT,CASSSPSGGPTDTQYF
TRBJ1-2,.,TRBD1,14,TRBV10-3,TGTGCCATCAGTACAACAGGGGCAAACTATGGCTACACCTTC,CAISTTGANYGYTF
TRBJ2-7,.,.,16,TRBV20-1,TGCAGTGCTACCAAGAGAGTGAAAAAACCCCCCTACGAGCAGTACTTC,CSATKRVKKPPYEQYF
TRBJ2-3,few,TRBD1,15,TRBV28,TGTGCCAGCAGTTTGGACAGGACTAGCACAGATACGCAGTATTTT,CASSLDRTSTDTQYF
TRBJ2-1,.,.,12,TRBV9,TGTGCCAGCAGCGTAGGGGGCCATGAGCAGTTCTTC,CASSVGGHEQFF
TRBJ2-1,many,TRBD1,15,TRBV6-5,TGTGCCAGCAGACCACAGGGGACCTCCTACAATGAGCAGTTCTTC,CASRPQGTSYNEQFF
TRBJ2-2,.,TRBD2,14,TRBV7-9,TGTGCCGGACTAGCGGGGGCGACCAACGGGGAGCTGTTTTTT,CAGLAGATNGELFF
TRBJ2-2,few,TRBD1,15,TRBV7-9,TGTGCCAGCAGTCCCGGGACAGTACATTCCGGGGAGCTGTTTTTT,CASSPGTVHSGELFF
TRBJ2-2,few,.,17,TRBV7-9,TGTGCCAGCAGCCCTTCGTTGGACAGCCCGAACACCGGGGAGCTGTTTTTT,CASSPSLDSPNTGELFF
TRBJ2-1,few,.,16,TRBV27,TGTGCCAGCAAACCCTGGGCCGGGGGCCTATACAATGAGCAGTTCTTC,CASKPWAGGLYNEQFF
TRBJ2-3,many,.,15,TRBV15,TGTGCCACCAGCAGAGATCCCACCGGCACAGATACGCAGTATTTT,CATSRDPTGTDTQYF
TRBJ2-5,once,TRBD1,16,TRBV6-6,TGTGCCAGCAGTCTCCTAGGGGGCAGAGACCAAGAGACCCAGTACTTC,CASSLLGGRDQETQYF
TRBJ2-3,once,TRBD2,15,TRBV2,TGTGCCAGCTCTCCTACGCGGGGGGGCCTGGATACGCAGTATTTT,CASSPTRGGLDTQYF
TRBJ2-1,many,TRBD1,15,TRBV27,TGTGCCAGCAGATATGGACAGGAGCCCTACAATGAGCAGTTCTTC,CASRYGQEPYNEQFF
TRBJ1-5,.,.,14,TRBV28,TGTGTTACAAAACAGGCTTATAGCAATCAGCCCCAGCATTTT,CVTKQAYSNQPQHF
TRBJ1-1,.,.,14,TRBV5-1,TGCGCCAGCAGCTTATCAGGGGCGAACACTGAAGCTTTCTTT,CASSLSGANTEAFF
TRBJ1-6,.,.,15,TRBV7-8,TGTGCCAGCGCCCCCCCCGGGGCGAGGAATTCACCCCTCCACTTT,CASAPPGARNSPLHF
TRBJ1-1,.,TRBD1,13,TRBV20-1,TGCAGTGCTTCTCAGGGGGTACGCACTGAAGCTTTCTTT,CSASQGVRTEAFF
TRBJ2-2,.,TRBD1,14,TRBV27,TGTGCCAGCAGGGCAGGGGGAGACACCGGGGAGCTGTTTTTT,CASRAGGDTGELFF
TRBJ2-1,.,TRBD2,18,TRBV4-1,TGCGCCAGCAGCCAAGTCGTCCTCGCGGGGGGGTGGGACAATGAGCAGTTCTTC,CASSQVVLAGGWDNEQFF
TRBJ1-1,many,TRBD1,14,TRBV5-1,TGCGCCAGCAGAGCAGGGGGCGGCTACACTGAAGCTTTCTTT,CASRAGGGYTEAFF
TRBJ2-7,once,.,15,TRBV19,TGTGCCAGTAGTATAGCGGTGGGCGAGCTCTACGAGCAGTACTTC,CASSIAVGELYEQYF
TRBJ1-2,.,.,15,TRBV19,TGTGCCAGTAGTATAGATCCTTGGACTTACTACGGCTACACCTTC,CASSIDPWTYYGYTF
TRBJ2-7,few,TRBD2,14,TRBV7-2,TGTGCCAGCAGCGCCCGCGGGGGAACCTACGAGCAGTACTTC,CASSARGGTYEQYF
TRBJ1-2,many,.,15,TRBV28,TGTGCCAGCAGGGCGACAGTGCTCCAGGACTATGGCTACACCTTC,CASRATVLQDYGYTF
TRBJ2-3,few,.,15,TRBV12-3/TRBV12-4,TGTGCCAGCAGTTTTGGCGGGGTTTCCACAGATACGCAGTATTTT,CASSFGGVSTDTQYF
TRBJ2-7,many,TRBD2,14,TRBV7-6,TGTGCCAGCAGCTTAGCGGGGGGGGACTACGAGCAGTACTTC,CASSLAGGDYEQYF
TRBJ2-7,many,TRBD1,13,TRBV2,TGTGCCAGCAGTCAGGGGGCCCTATACGAGCAGTACTTC,CASSQGALYEQYF
TRBJ2-7,.,.,14,TRBV5-1,TGCGCCAGCAGCAAGGACGCCATCTCCTACGAGCAGTACTTC,CASSKDAISYEQYF
TRBJ2-7,once,.,12,TRBV5-3,TGTGCCAGCAGCGGTGAGTCCTACGAGCAGTACTTC,CASSGESYEQYF
TRBJ2-7,.,TRBD2,17,TRBV7-2,TGTGCCAGCAGCCTCGGACTAGCGGGGGCTTATCTGGGCGAGCAGTACTTC,CASSLGLAGAYLGEQYF
TRBJ1-2,.,TRBD1,16,TRBV7-9,TGTGCCAGCAGGGGACAGGGGAGTCTAGTACACTATGGCTACACCTTC,CASRGQGSLVHYGYTF
TRBJ2-1,.,.,15,TRBV7-9,TGTGCCAGCAGCTCCCAATACAGGGATGGACGTGAGCAGTTCTTC,CASSSQYRDGREQFF
TRBJ1-2,many,.,13,TRBV19,TGTGCCAGTAGTATAGGTGGCCTCTATGGCTACACCTTC,CASSIGGLYGYTF
TRBJ1-1,few,TRBD1,14,TRBV7-2,TGTGCCAGCAGCGTAGCCGGGACAGGGAATGAAGCTTTCTTT,CASSVAGTGNEAFF
TRBJ2-5,.,.,13,TRBV12-3/TRBV12-4,TGTGCCAGCAGTGTTAGCGGCATGGAGACCCAGTACTTC,CASSVSGMETQYF
TRBJ2-5,few,.,11,TRBV4-1,TGCGCCAGCGCCAGCCGGGAGACCCAGTACTTC,CASASRETQYF
TRBJ1-4,many,TRBD1,15,TRBV7-2,TGTGCCAGCAGCTTAACAGGGGGAACTAATGAAAAACTGTTTTTT,CASSLTGGTNEKLFF
TRBJ1-4,.,.,18,TRBV25-1,TGTGCCAGCAGTGATTTTACCCACCGCAGGGACCTGGAGGAAAAACTGTTTTTT,CASSDFTHRRDLEEKLFF
TRBJ2-2,many,TRBD1,19,TRBV5-1,TGCGCCAGCAGCGGAAGACAGGGGCCACTTTATTTGGTCACCGGGGAGCTGTTTTTT,CASSGRQGPLYLVTGELFF
TRBJ1-2,many,TRBD1,14,TRBV7-9,TGTGCCAGCAGCTTTGGACAGGAGGGTGTCGGCTACACCTTC,CASSFGQEGVGYTF
TRBJ1-1,.,.,15,TRBV6-2/TRBV6-3,TGTGCCAGCAGTGCCCTTCCCGGGAAGAACACTGAAGCTTTCTTT,CASSALPGKNTEAFF